The entry below gives a single T cell receptor beta chain sequence along with its context. The data are from a study of blood T cell repertoires in COVID-19. Study-level background: Acute and convalescent COVID-19 specimens originated in the United States, Italy and Spain. Sources were T cells, B-cell-depleted T cells, or PBMCs; the material itself was cDNA or gDNA.

Sequencing was performed with immunoSEQ multiplex PCR; in TCRdb, only in-frame clones are kept and a portion is missing. The sample includes approximately 100,000 clones, approximately 85% seen only once; the top ten take around 6%. The CDR3 has 15 amino acids. The germline V gene encodes CDR1 MNHEY and CDR2 SMNVEV (reference sequence). Deletions cut 5 bases from V and 4 bases from J, with 17 bases between. This TCR was sampled from an older woman with acute or convalescent COVID-19. The sequenced material came from peripheral blood. J is TRBJ2-5 and V is TRBV27; possibly TRBD2 for D (5 bases). The CDR3 reads CASSPLRGSGETQYF. DNA for the CDR3: TGTGCCAGCAGTCCTCTTAGAGGGAGTGGAGAGACCCAGTACTTC.